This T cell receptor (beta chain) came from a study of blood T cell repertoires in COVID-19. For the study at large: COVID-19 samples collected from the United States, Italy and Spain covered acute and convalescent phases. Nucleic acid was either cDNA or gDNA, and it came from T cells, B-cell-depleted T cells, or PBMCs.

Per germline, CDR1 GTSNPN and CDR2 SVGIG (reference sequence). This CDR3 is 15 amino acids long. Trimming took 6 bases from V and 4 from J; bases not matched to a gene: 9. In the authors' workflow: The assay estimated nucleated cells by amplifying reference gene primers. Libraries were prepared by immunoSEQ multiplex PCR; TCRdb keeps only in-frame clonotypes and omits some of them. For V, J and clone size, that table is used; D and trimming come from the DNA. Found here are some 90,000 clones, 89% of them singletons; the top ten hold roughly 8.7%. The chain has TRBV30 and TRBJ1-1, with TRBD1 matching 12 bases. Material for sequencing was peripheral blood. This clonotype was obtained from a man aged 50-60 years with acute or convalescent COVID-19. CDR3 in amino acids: CACDIRDRGPTEAFF. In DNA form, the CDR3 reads TGTGCCTGTGATATCCGGGACAGGGGGCCCACTGAAGCTTTCTTT. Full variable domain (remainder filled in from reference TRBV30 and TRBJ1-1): SQTIHQWPATLVQPVGSPLSLECTVEGTSNPNLYWYRQAAGRGLQLLFYSVGIGQISSEVPQNLSASRPQDRQFILSSKKLLLSDSGFYLCACDIRDRGPTEAFFGQGTRLTVV.